What follows is one TCR beta chain and its context. TCRdb's table, derived via immunoSEQ multiplex PCR, lists solely in-frame clones and lacks some. Counted here are some 120,000 clones, 82% occurring once; the ten biggest clones make up less than 8%. V shed 6 bases and J shed 7 bases, with 18 bases lying between them. Germline V gene data show CDR1 as SQVTM and CDR2 as ANQGSEA. The CDR3 is 14 amino acids. The sample is drawn from a study of blood T cell repertoires in COVID-19. Study overall: Sites in the United States, Italy and Spain provided acute and convalescent COVID-19 samples.

The rearrangement uses TRBV29-1 and TRBJ2-2; tentative D call: TRBD1 (7 bases). The receptor was isolated from a man in his 70s with active or convalescent COVID-19. Sequencing input: peripheral blood. As DNA, the CDR3 is TGCAGCGTGGAGGGGGCGCTTTCTGGCGGGGAGCTGTTTTTT. Amino acids: CSVEGALSGGELFF.